The clone carrying this T cell receptor beta chain was seen repeatedly, ten times or more. The data are from a study of T cells in Graves' hyperthyroidism and ophthalmopathy. About the study: Peripheral blood sampling occurred at initial diagnosis, before any treatment.

Trimming at V came to 5 bases and at J to 2 bases, leaving 9 bases not matched to a gene. This CDR3 is 17 amino acids long. RNA transcripts provided the source from which TCR beta CDR3 regions were amplified. With the HTBI primer set, the TCR CDR3 went through a first round of RT-PCR. TCRdb itself ran the multiplex PCR reads through MiXCR, one entry per CDR3 protein. The table lists under 300,000 distinct CDR3 sequences, approximately 16% of them singletons. Uncontrolled infection, other autoimmune disease, pregnancy and lactation each barred patients from inclusion. The source is a woman aged 45-60 years with Graves' hyperthyroidism that later progressed to Graves' ophthalmopathy. The V and J genes are TRBV12-3 or TRBV12-4 and TRBJ1-5; 10 positions match TRBD1. Sample: blood. The CDR3 is CASSPRDRGPGNQPQHF. The CDR3 bases are TGTGCCAGCAGTCCACGGGACAGGGGACCGGGCAATCAGCCCCAGCATTTT.